The rows below give T cell receptor beta chains drawn from one sample of a study of identical twins. Via MiXCR, TCRdb re-called the 5' RACE reads, giving one row per CDR3 protein. Of around 340,000 distinct CDR3 sequences detected, more than 9% appear once; the ten largest clones hold 7.2%. This sample was also put to use in a study of yellow fever vaccine responses in identical twins.

The sequencing input was CD8+ T cells sorted from blood. The receptors come from a woman between 18 and 29 years old in good health. Each CDR3 is given with its conserved first and last residue. The order of the fields is clone size, V gene, D gene, J gene, CDR3 protein, CDR3 DNA. The D gene is left open where the match is weak. Size is stated for part of the rows, as once, few or many counts, or as a class when the clone is expanded.

>few|TRBV6-1|.|TRBJ1-1
CASSDFDPEAFF
TGTGCCAGCAGTGACTTTGACCCTGAAGCTTTCTTT
>few|TRBV5-1|.|TRBJ2-1
CASSRDAPYNEQFF
TGCGCCAGCAGCCGGGACGCCCCCTACAATGAGCAGTTCTTC
>many|TRBV12-3/TRBV12-4|.|TRBJ2-1
CASAQPNYNEQFF
TGTGCCAGCGCTCAGCCTAACTACAATGAGCAGTTCTTC
>.|TRBV20-1|TRBD1|TRBJ2-4
CSARNKGAGNIQYF
TGCAGTGCTAGAAATAAGGGGGCAGGGAACATTCAGTACTTC
>few|TRBV28|.|TRBJ2-7
CASRDYSSYEQYF
TGTGCCAGCAGAGACTACAGCTCCTACGAGCAGTACTTC
>few|TRBV10-1|.|TRBJ2-2
CASTDDYPNTGELFF
TGCGCCAGCACTGACGACTACCCGAACACCGGGGAGCTGTTTTTT
>many|TRBV12-3/TRBV12-4|TRBD2|TRBJ2-1
CASSDSGRSSYNEQFF
TGTGCCAGCAGTGATAGCGGGAGGAGCTCCTACAATGAGCAGTTCTTC
>few|TRBV21-1|.|TRBJ2-1
CASSGGTSGITEQFF
TGTGCCAGCAGCGGGGGGACTAGCGGGATCACTGAGCAGTTCTTC
>few|TRBV7-2|TRBD2|TRBJ2-7
CASSLASGTSRTYEQYF
TGTGCCAGCAGCTTAGCCTCTGGGACTAGCCGGACCTACGAGCAGTACTTC
>.|TRBV6-5|TRBD2|TRBJ2-1
CASSYPGTSGGDNEQFF
TGTGCCAGCAGTTACCCAGGGACTAGCGGGGGGGACAATGAGCAGTTCTTC
>.|TRBV6-5|TRBD1|TRBJ2-1
CASSYPGTGVNEQFF
TGTGCCAGCAGTTACCCCGGGACAGGTGTAAATGAGCAGTTCTTC
>few|TRBV7-9|TRBD2|TRBJ2-3
CASSSLTSPDTQYF
TGTGCCAGCAGCTCCTTGACTAGCCCAGATACGCAGTATTTT
>.|TRBV20-1|TRBD2|TRBJ2-1
CSALLGTSGFFHEQFF
TGCAGTGCCCTCTTGGGAACTAGCGGTTTTTTCCATGAGCAGTTCTTC
>.|TRBV5-6|.|TRBJ2-5
CASSFGPRRGVIQETQYF
TGTGCCAGCAGCTTCGGCCCCCGTAGAGGGGTCATCCAAGAGACCCAGTACTTC
>.|TRBV6-5|TRBD2|TRBJ2-2
CASSYSTAGGGELFF
TGTGCCAGCAGTTACTCGACCGCGGGAGGGGGGGAGCTGTTTTTT
>.|TRBV6-5|.|TRBJ1-4
CASSLGQRTEKLFF
TGTGCCAGCAGTTTAGGGCAGAGAACTGAAAAACTGTTTTTT
>many|TRBV4-1|.|TRBJ2-7
CASSQEGDAGEQYF
TGCGCCAGCAGCCAAGAAGGAGATGCTGGCGAGCAGTACTTC
>many|TRBV7-9|.|TRBJ2-1
CASSLPLGDEQFF
TGTGCCAGCAGCTTACCTCTAGGAGATGAGCAGTTCTTC
>.|TRBV20-1|TRBD2|TRBJ2-1
CCAIGPTETSGGEQFF
TGCTGTGCTATCGGACCGACTGAGACTAGCGGAGGAGAGCAGTTCTTC
>few|TRBV25-1|.|TRBJ2-2
CASSATLGTGELFF
TGTGCCAGCAGTGCCACCTTGGGCACCGGGGAGCTGTTTTTT
>few|TRBV11-2|TRBD2|TRBJ2-1
CASSLASGRFNEQFF
TGTGCCAGCAGCTTAGCTAGCGGGAGATTCAATGAGCAGTTCTTC
>.|TRBV4-1|TRBD2|TRBJ2-2
CASGPSGTGELFF
TGCGCCAGCGGACCTAGCGGCACCGGGGAGCTGTTTTTT
>.|TRBV3-1|.|TRBJ2-4
CATSQEPPLGARDIQYF
TGTGCCACCAGCCAAGAGCCCCCGTTGGGGGCGCGGGACATTCAGTACTTC
>many|TRBV25-1|TRBD1|TRBJ2-3
CASSATRDRVGDTQYF
TGTGCCAGCAGTGCCACCCGGGACAGGGTTGGAGATACGCAGTATTTT
>many|TRBV5-1|.|TRBJ2-7
CASSFGSTYEQYF
TGCGCCAGCAGCTTCGGCTCCACCTACGAGCAGTACTTC
>.|TRBV4-2|.|TRBJ2-1
CASSQLSGNEQFF
TGTGCCAGCAGCCAGCTATCGGGCAATGAGCAGTTCTTC
>.|TRBV9|.|TRBJ2-2
CASSVEGGAVNTGELFF
TGTGCCAGCAGCGTAGAGGGTGGGGCGGTGAACACCGGGGAGCTGTTTTTT
>many|TRBV10-3|.|TRBJ2-1
CAISPTGYNEQFF
TGTGCCATCAGCCCGACTGGGTACAATGAGCAGTTCTTC
>.|TRBV24-1|TRBD2|TRBJ2-1
CATSDPLQRGIGNEQFF
TGTGCCACCAGTGACCCATTACAGCGGGGGATCGGCAATGAGCAGTTCTTC
>few|TRBV5-1|TRBD2|TRBJ2-1
CASRTSGTGYNEQFF
TGCGCCAGCAGAACTAGCGGGACTGGGTACAATGAGCAGTTCTTC
>once|TRBV20-1|TRBD2|TRBJ2-1
CSARAPWEGGLFNEQFF
TGCAGTGCTAGAGCCCCTTGGGAGGGAGGGCTGTTCAATGAGCAGTTCTTC
>.|TRBV19|.|TRBJ2-3
CASSIVLAYTDTQYF
TGTGCCAGTAGTATAGTTCTGGCGTACACAGATACGCAGTATTTT
>few|TRBV10-3|TRBD1|TRBJ1-1
CAISRTGGEYTEAFF
TGTGCCATCAGTCGGACAGGGGGCGAGTACACTGAAGCTTTCTTT
>.|TRBV15|.|TRBJ1-1
CATSQDRNTEAFF
TGTGCCACCAGCCAGGACAGGAACACTGAAGCTTTCTTT
>few|TRBV2|TRBD1|TRBJ2-7
CASTGTEYEQYF
TGTGCCAGCACCGGGACAGAGTACGAGCAGTACTTC
>few|TRBV19|.|TRBJ1-2
CASSTGPGYTF
TGTGCCAGTAGTACAGGTCCTGGCTACACCTTC
>.|TRBV4-1|TRBD2|TRBJ2-1
CASRITSGGDEQFF
TGCGCCAGCAGGATAACTAGCGGGGGCGATGAGCAGTTCTTC
>.|TRBV21-1|.|TRBJ2-2
CASSNRLNTGELFF
TGTGCCAGCAGCAATAGGCTTAACACCGGGGAGCTGTTTTTT
>.|TRBV29-1|.|TRBJ2-4
CSVEPGGKAKNIQYF
TGCAGCGTTGAACCGGGTGGCAAGGCCAAAAACATTCAGTACTTC
>many|TRBV5-1|.|TRBJ1-2
CASSLDGEAYYGYTF
TGCGCCAGCAGCTTGGACGGGGAGGCCTACTATGGCTACACCTTC
>few|TRBV7-6|.|TRBJ2-3
CASSLEGLFTDTQYF
TGTGCCAGCAGCTTAGAAGGGCTTTTCACAGATACGCAGTATTTT